The present entry profiles one T cell receptor beta chain with its context. Its antigen remains unidentified. No qualities accompany the bases; no much larger clone lies one base away. V has 4 bases trimmed and J has 0 bases trimmed; junction bases matching no gene number 8. The germline V gene sets CDR1 to SGDLS and CDR2 to YYNGEE. The CDR3 runs 18 amino acids, cysteine and phenylalanine included. Just CDR3 DNA is preserved here, 54 bases in frame from base 1. This record belongs to a study of PD-1 blockade in classical Hodgkin lymphoma (dated by TCRdb to the early 2020s). The study in broad terms: Nivolumab dosing was 3 mg/kg intravenously every 2 weeks, continuing until either disease progression or unacceptable toxicity. The study used CyTOF and TCR beta sequencing to define a peripheral blood immune signature of response to PD-1 blockade in classical Hodgkin lymphoma. Points the paper makes about the study in general: A significant rise by C4D1 was seen in CD4+ but not CD8+ TCR diversity (p=0.0027 vs p=0.16), with the rise being most apparent in complete responders (p=0.02). Only a single clinical trial cohort was studied, and what caused the repertoire differences, possibly disease activity or prior therapy, remained undefined. Newly diagnosed patients were reported to have lower baseline TCR diversity than healthy donors, and relapsed/refractory patients were reported to have lower baseline TCR diversity still. Among trial patients, those achieving complete response had baseline diversity similar to that of newly diagnosed patients, while diversity was significantly lower in partial responders and progressors. Diversity was lower in patients who began nivolumab less than 1 year after ASCT, so these patients were left out of later analyses to avoid confounding by immune reconstitution.

The Qiagen DNeasy kit was used to extract genomic DNA both from unsorted PBMCs and from the negatively selected CD4+ and CD8+ fractions. Amplification of TCR beta CDR3 regions was done by immunoSEQ multiplex PCR with primers that anneal to V and J segments. Amplification bias was minimized using a synthetic immune receptor repertoire, and residual bias was removed computationally after sequencing. In the original analysis: Custom Python scripts were used to quantify repertoire diversity as the Shannon entropy index. Unsorted, CD4+ and CD8+ repertoires were analyzed separately, except in combined analyses where CD4+ and CD8+ sequences were merged in silico. Clonal expansion was defined as a frequency increase of at least 2-fold after treatment compared with C1D1, and clones undetected at baseline were assigned a pseudocount of 0.5. Singleton clones were defined as clones with 0 or 1 copy at C1D1, and non-singleton clones were defined as clones with 2 or more copies. Clones expanded in unsorted samples were annotated as CD4+, CD8+ or unknown by matching protein sequences in sorted samples from the same patient. Wilcoxon tests were applied to paired samples to test diversity changes from C1D1 to C4D1. Here the immuneACCESS table is served through TCRdb, limited to in-frame sequences with V and J called. Missing clones are a known gap in these copies; in checked studies unresolved V genes cover under half, and the rest lacks a known reason. The V and J calls and clone size were taken over from that table, and D and trimming were inferred from the DNA. For this sample the table gives 55,000 to 75,000 clones, of which 85% to 95% were detected only once. Clones ranked in the top ten supply under 9.5% of the sample.

In light of the paper, this sample's time point label describes: cycle 1 day 1 (C1D1), immediately before nivolumab initiation. All trial patients had relapsed after autologous stem cell transplantation, with cohorts A, B and C differing in prior brentuximab vedotin exposure. The trial cohort comprised some 60 patients with relapsed/refractory classical Hodgkin lymphoma whose best overall responses were complete response, partial response or progressive disease. Trial patients were treated with single-agent nivolumab in the multi-cohort phase II CheckMate 205 trial. Best overall response was determined by an independent review committee according to the 2007 International Working Group response criteria. Trial PBMCs were collected just before the start of nivolumab (C1D1) and during therapy at cycle 2 day 1 and cycle 4 day 1. Peripheral blood was collected in 8 mL Vacutainer Cell Preparation Tubes, from which PBMCs were isolated by centrifugation and then cryopreserved.

This material consisted of peripheral blood mononuclear cells (PBMCs), taken at baseline. This clonotype originated in a human donor with classical Hodgkin lymphoma. This chain is built from TRBV9 and TRBJ2-3, with 13 middle bases fitting TRBD2. The DNA reads TGTGCCAGCAGCACCGGGACTAGCGGGGTATCTAGCACAGATACGCAGTATTTT. This codes for CASSTGTSGVSSTDTQYF.